A single sample is the source of the 6 T cell receptor beta chains below, sequenced in a study of Graves' ophthalmopathy and Graves' hyperthyroidism. Amplification from RNA transcripts yielded the TCR beta CDR3 regions. The workflow started with a first-round RT-PCR run with HTBI primers and then moved on to a second-round multiplex PCR. TCRdb independently ran MiXCR on the multiplex PCR reads; one entry per CDR3 protein. This repertoire shows about 550,000 distinct CDR3 sequences, less than 40% found once; its top ten account for around 4.6%. Sequenced: peripheral blood or thyroid tissue (not recorded which). These receptors were taken from an adult man with Graves' hyperthyroidism.

This chain joins TRBV25-1 and TRBJ2-7; 10 bases align to TRBD2. The tail of the sequence fits TRBJ2-1 better, so the J call may be wrong. Germline values: CDR1 MGHDK, CDR2 SYGVNS. This CDR3 spans 16 amino acids. For the CDR3, the DNA is TGTGCCAGCAGTGAATATGAGAGTAGCGGGGGGAATGAGCAGTTCTTC. The encoded protein is CASSEYESSGGNEQFF.

Worth noting for this clonotype: No conserved phenylalanine or tryptophan ends this CDR3, so it is likely a read error. The limits of the CDR3 on the DNA are not certain, so only TCRdb's listed CDR3 is given. The chain has TRBV9 and TRBJ1-4; TRBD1 was called by the table and not checked on the DNA. CDR1 is SGDLS, CDR2 YYNGEE, per germline. Termini included, the CDR3 measures 15 amino acids. CDR3 protein: CASSTPGGAHEKLLS.

The genes are TRBV4-1 and TRBJ2-3; 10 nucleotides match TRBD2. V lost 2 bases, J lost 2 bases, and 4 bases stayed unmatched. This CDR3 region has 16 residues. Germline V CDR1 and CDR2: MGHRA, YSYEKL. The CDR3 bases are TGCGCCAGCAGCCAAAGACTAGCGGGCAACACAGATACGCAGTATTTT. This translates into CASSQRLAGNTDTQYF.

This clonotype has a handful of counts. The V and J genes are TRBV5-1 and TRBJ1-2; D is uncertain. The CDR3 is 13 amino acids. CDR1 and CDR2 (germline): SGHRS, YFSETQ. The V gene lost 4 bases and the J gene lost 4 bases, with 11 bases spanning the gap. CDR3 loop: CASSDGRIYGYTF. As DNA, the CDR3 is TGCGCCAGCAGCGATGGACGGATCTATGGCTACACCTTC.

Worth noting for this clonotype: An end of the junction differs from the germline gene, which may be a read error. The chain couples TRBV7-2 to TRBJ2-7; TRBD2 might be the D (6 bases). The germline CDR1 and CDR2 sequences are SGHTA and FQGNSA. The CDR3 spans 13 residues. This chain's CDR3 is CASSLSDYYEQCF. CDR3 in DNA: TGTGCCAGCAGCTTGTCGGACTACTATGAGCAGTGCTTC.

This clonotype was detected ten times or more. The V and J genes are TRBV24-1 and TRBJ2-6; weak D call: TRBD1 (6 bases). This CDR3 spans 16 amino acids. The V gene's germline CDR1 is KGHDR and CDR2 SFDVKD. V lost 4 bases and J lost 0, with 9 bases in between. CDR3 loop: CATSEFRGSGANVLTF. Written as DNA, the CDR3 is TGTGCCACCAGTGAGTTCAGGGGCTCTGGGGCCAACGTCCTGACTTTC.